This is a list of T cell receptor beta chains from one sample in a study of vaccination effects on CD4 cells after COVID-19. Their recognized antigens are unknown. Libraries were prepared by immunoSEQ multiplex PCR; TCRdb keeps only in-frame clonotypes and omits some of them. The table shows tens of thousands of clones, with 73% occurring only once. The sequencing here drew on CD4+ T cells from PBMCs cultured without peptide, taken before COVID-19 vaccination. The origin of the receptors is a human donor who received a COVID-19 vaccine. The CDR3 runs from the conserved cysteine through the conserved F or W. A D gene is named only where the DNA matches it firmly. For some rows the clone size is stated as once, few or many, or as a class when expanded; others skip it.

v_gene	d_gene	abundance	j_gene	CDR3nt	CDR3aa
TRBV12-3/TRBV12-4	-	-	TRBJ1-1	TGTGCCAGCAGTTTTTCCACTGAAGCTTTCTTT	CASSFSTEAFF
TRBV3-1/TRBV3-2	-	-	TRBJ1-2	TGTGCCAGCACCCCGTCTCGGCGGGAGGGGCATGGCTACACCTTC	CASTPSRREGHGYTF
TRBV29-1	-	-	TRBJ2-1	TGCAGCGTTGTGGACTCGACTAACTCCTACAATGAGCAGTTCTTC	CSVVDSTNSYNEQFF
TRBV28	TRBD2	-	TRBJ2-1	TGTGCCAGCAGTTTTAGCGGGGGGCCCTACAATGAGCAGTTCTTC	CASSFSGGPYNEQFF
TRBV5-4	-	-	TRBJ2-3	TGTGCCAGCAGCAGGGGTCGCGCAGATACGCAGTATTTT	CASSRGRADTQYF
TRBV29-1	-	-	TRBJ1-4	TGCAGCGTTGGAACGCCACAAAACCTCCCAACTAATGAAAAACTGTTTTTT	CSVGTPQNLPTNEKLFF
TRBV5-1	TRBD2	-	TRBJ2-5	TGCGCCAGCAGCGCCAGCGGGGGGGAACAAGAGACCCAGTACTTC	CASSASGGEQETQYF
TRBV18	TRBD1	once	TRBJ1-3	TGTGCCAGCTCACCCCTAATGGGACAGCAGCAGGCGTCTGGAAACACCATATATTTT	CASSPLMGQQQASGNTIYF
TRBV28	-	-	TRBJ1-4	TGTGCCAGCAGTTTGCGGCCGGGACGGGCTAATGAAAAACTGTTTTTT	CASSLRPGRANEKLFF
TRBV5-3	-	-	TRBJ2-1	TGTGCCAGAAGCACCAGTGGGAATGAGCAGTTCTTC	CARSTSGNEQFF
TRBV3-1/TRBV3-2	-	once	TRBJ1-5	TGTGCCAGCAGCCAGGCCGGGGTAGGTCAGCCCCAGCATTTT	CASSQAGVGQPQHF